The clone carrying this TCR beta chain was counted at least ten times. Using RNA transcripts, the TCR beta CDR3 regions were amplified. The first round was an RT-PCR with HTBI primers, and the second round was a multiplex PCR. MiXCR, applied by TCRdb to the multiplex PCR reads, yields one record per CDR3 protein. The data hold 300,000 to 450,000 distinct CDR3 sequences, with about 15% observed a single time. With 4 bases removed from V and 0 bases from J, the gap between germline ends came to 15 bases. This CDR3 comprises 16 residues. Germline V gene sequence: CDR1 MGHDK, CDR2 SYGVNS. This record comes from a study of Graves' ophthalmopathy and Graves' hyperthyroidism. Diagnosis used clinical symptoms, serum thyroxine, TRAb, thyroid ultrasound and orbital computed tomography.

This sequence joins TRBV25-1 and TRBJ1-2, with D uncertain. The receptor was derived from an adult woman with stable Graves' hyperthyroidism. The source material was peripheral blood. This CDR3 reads CASSGTLFGANYGYTF. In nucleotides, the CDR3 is TGTGCCAGCAGTGGCACGCTTTTCGGTGCTAACTATGGCTACACCTTC.